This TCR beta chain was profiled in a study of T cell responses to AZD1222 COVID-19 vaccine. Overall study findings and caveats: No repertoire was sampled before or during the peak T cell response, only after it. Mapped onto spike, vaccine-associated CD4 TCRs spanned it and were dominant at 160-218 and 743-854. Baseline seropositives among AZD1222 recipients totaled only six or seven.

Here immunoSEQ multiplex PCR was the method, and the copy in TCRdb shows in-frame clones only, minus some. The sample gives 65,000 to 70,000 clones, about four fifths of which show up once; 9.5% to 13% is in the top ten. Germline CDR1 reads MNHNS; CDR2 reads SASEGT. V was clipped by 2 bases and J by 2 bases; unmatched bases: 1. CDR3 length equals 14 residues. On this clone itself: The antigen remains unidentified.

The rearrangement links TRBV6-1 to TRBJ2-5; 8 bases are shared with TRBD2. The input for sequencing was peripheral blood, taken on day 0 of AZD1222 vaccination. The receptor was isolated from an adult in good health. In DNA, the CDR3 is TGTGCCAGCAGTGAAAGCGGGGGACAAGAGACCCAGTACTTC. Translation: CASSESGGQETQYF.